Shown below are 32 T cell receptor beta chains from a single sample sequenced in a study of cytomegalovirus exposure and HLA in healthy donors. The protocol was immunoSEQ multiplex PCR, while the TCRdb copy is restricted to in-frame clones and leaves out a portion. The data contain 110,000 to 150,000 clones, almost 90% of them singletons. Sequencing input: PBMCs. These receptors all stem from a woman aged 18 to 35 in good health and CMV-seropositive.

The chain uses TRBV5-3 and TRBJ1-1; a weak D match, TRBD1 (6 bases). TRBV5-3 is placed among ORFs of uncertain function. Trimming removed 2 bases from V and 0 bases from J, with 17 bases in between. The CDR3 consists of 17 residues. CDR3 residues: CARSLGRGLAMNTEAFF. In DNA, the CDR3 is TGTGCCAGAAGCTTAGGCAGGGGCCTTGCCATGAACACTGAAGCTTTCTTT.

The chain recombines TRBV6-5 with TRBJ1-1; D possibly corresponds to TRBD1 (6 bases). The V and J ends lost 3 bases and 0 bases respectively, with 14 bases between them. This CDR3 has 16 residues. The germline gives CDR1 MNHEY, CDR2 SVGAGI. The CDR3 sequence is CASSYWWQGLNTEAFF. CDR3 coding DNA: TGTGCCAGCAGTTATTGGTGGCAGGGGCTGAACACTGAAGCTTTCTTT.

This chain connects TRBV6-1 to TRBJ1-3; TRBD1 aligns across 9 bases. V was clipped by 1 base and J by 0 bases; unmatched bases: 7. The CDR3 loop spans 18 amino acids. Germline V gives CDR1 MNHNS, CDR2 SASEGT. The CDR3 sequence: CASSEVWTGVFSGNTIYF. The DNA of the CDR3 is TGTGCCAGCAGTGAAGTGTGGACAGGGGTCTTCTCTGGAAACACCATATATTTT.

The chain employs TRBV5-4 and TRBJ1-1, with D unresolved. Germline lookup yields CDR1 SGHNT and CDR2 YYREEE (reference sequence). The CDR3 has 16 residues. Trimming took off 0 bases at V and 0 bases at J, with 12 bases between the two ends. The CDR3: CASSLDTRPLNTEAFF. As DNA, the CDR3 is TGTGCCAGCAGCTTGGACACCCGTCCCTTGAACACTGAAGCTTTCTTT.

The chain has TRBV7-9 and TRBJ1-3; D uncertain. From germline, CDR1 is SEHNR and CDR2 FQNEAQ (reference sequence). The CDR3 extends over 15 amino acids. Trimming shortened V by 2 bases and J by 0 bases, and 8 bases separated the two germline ends. This CDR3 reads CASSLNRGSGNTIYF. The CDR3 region has the DNA TGTGCCAGCAGCTTAAATCGGGGCTCTGGAAACACCATATATTTT.

V usage is TRBV5-6 and J usage is TRBJ1-6; perhaps TRBD1 as D (5 bases). V was trimmed by 5 bases and J by 10 bases, leaving 19 bases between them. The CDR3 is 15 residues long. Looked up from germline, CDR1 is SGHDT and CDR2 is YYEEEE. The CDR3 DNA sequence: TGTGCCAGCAGGGGGGGGTTAGGCCGTGACTCACCCCTCCACTTT. Translating it yields CASRGGLGRDSPLHF.

The genes are TRBV5-1 and TRBJ2-5, with 7 bases matching TRBD2. Trimming took 0 bases from V and 5 from J; bases not matched to a gene: 13. Looked up from germline, CDR1 is SGHRS and CDR2 is YFSETQ. This CDR3 region has 17 residues. The CDR3: CASSLALVAGAGETQYF. The CDR3 coding sequence is TGCGCCAGCAGCTTGGCTTTGGTGGCGGGAGCAGGGGAGACCCAGTACTTC.

V usage is TRBV15 and J usage is TRBJ1-6; 7 bases agree with TRBD1. The CDR3 runs to 17 residues. Germline V gene sequence: CDR1 LNHNV, CDR2 YYDKDF (reference sequence). V dropped 1 base and J dropped 9; count of bases not matched to a gene: 12. The CDR3 spells CATSRGQGATLGSPLHF. In DNA form, the CDR3 reads TGTGCCACCAGCAGAGGACAGGGCGCGACCCTGGGTTCACCCCTCCACTTT.

This clone has only one observation. V and J are TRBV21-1 and TRBJ2-7; the D call TRBD1 from the table was never checked on the DNA. TRBV21-1 is listed as a pseudogene. The CDR3 length is 17 residues. The chain's CDR3 is CASSKGDRGESSYEQYF. The CDR3 DNA sequence: TGTGCCAGCAGCAAAGGGGACAGGGGTGAGAGCTCCTACGAGCAGTACTTC.

CDR3 sequence: CASSLSGTSGGYEQFF. In DNA form, the CDR3 reads TGCGCCAGCAGCCTTTCCGGGACTAGCGGGGGCTATGAGCAGTTCTTC. The chain employs TRBV4-1 and TRBJ2-1; 14 bases map to TRBD2. The germline CDR1 and CDR2 sequences are MGHRA and YSYEKL. CDR3 length: 16 amino acids. Losses at the gene ends were 4 bases for V and 8 bases for J; bases not matched to a gene: 7.

The rearrangement links TRBV7-3 to TRBJ2-3; D is possibly TRBD1 (6 bases). CDR3 length equals 15 residues. The germline CDR1 and CDR2 sequences are SGHTA and FQGTGA. Trimming cost V 5 bases and J 3 bases, with 15 bases left between them. CDR3 sequence (DNA): TGTGCCAGCAGCCCGAGAGGGGGTGGTACAGATACGCAGTATTTT. Translated, it gives CASSPRGGGTDTQYF.

V usage is TRBV5-5 and J usage is TRBJ2-5; a weak D match, TRBD2 (6 bases). The V end was cut by 0 bases, the J end by 5 bases, with 11 bases between. In germline, CDR1 is SGHKS, CDR2 YYEKEE (reference sequence). The CDR3 covers 14 residues. CDR3 residues: CASSLELGRETQYF. Written as DNA, the CDR3 is TGTGCCAGCAGCTTGGAACTAGGGAGGGAGACCCAGTACTTC.

V is TRBV11-2 and J is TRBJ2-7; 9 bases are shared with TRBD2. Losses at the gene ends were 6 bases for V and 6 bases for J; bases not matched to a gene: 9. Looked up from germline, CDR1 is SGHAT and CDR2 is FQNNGV. The CDR3 extends over 14 amino acids. CDR3 region: CASRRTSDRGEQYF. The CDR3 nucleotides read TGTGCCAGCAGAAGGACTAGCGACCGGGGCGAGCAGTACTTC.

The chain couples TRBV4-3 to TRBJ2-5; possible D gene TRBD1, 6 bases. V was clipped by 1 base and J by 5 bases, with 14 bases between them. This CDR3 comprises 15 residues. Germline V lookup: CDR1 LGHNA, CDR2 YSLEER. The chain's CDR3 is CASSQVTGQMETQYF. The DNA of the CDR3 is TGCGCCAGCAGCCAAGTCACAGGACAGATGGAGACCCAGTACTTC.

J is TRBJ2-1 and V is TRBV9; D might be TRBD2 (6 bases). V shed 4 bases and J shed 7 bases, with 24 bases lying between them. The CDR3 has 17 amino acids. Germline CDR1 is SGDLS and CDR2 is YYNGEE. Here the CDR3 reads CASSHPSSGSPGNEQFF. The CDR3 DNA follows: TGTGCCAGCAGCCACCCCTCCAGCGGGTCCCCAGGTAATGAGCAGTTCTTC.

This clone was seen once. V is TRBV5-6 and J is TRBJ2-7; D is uncertain. V was clipped by 4 bases and J by 2 bases, with 4 bases between them. Germline V lookup: CDR1 SGHDT, CDR2 YYEEEE. The CDR3 covers 11 residues. CDR3 amino acids: CASSRAYEQYF. The DNA for the CDR3 is TGTGCCAGCAGCCGAGCCTACGAGCAGTACTTC.

This chain joins TRBV6-5 and TRBJ1-2; D perhaps matches TRBD1 (5 bases). From germline, CDR1 is MNHEY and CDR2 SVGAGI. The CDR3 is 14 residues long. V was clipped by 10 bases and J by 8 bases, with 23 bases between them. CDR3 protein: CATTSGGIERGYTF. CDR3 nucleotide sequence: TGTGCCACCACCTCTGGGGGGATTGAGAGGGGCTACACCTTC.

This clone turned up a few times. This chain connects TRBV27 to TRBJ1-2; D not resolved. The length of the CDR3 is 12 residues. CDR1 is MNHEY, CDR2 SMNVEV, per germline (reference sequence). Deletions cut 3 bases from V and 1 base from J, with 3 bases between. The CDR3 loop reads CASSFNNYGYTF. CDR3 bases: TGTGCCAGCAGTTTCAATAACTATGGCTACACCTTC.

The chain links TRBV27 to TRBJ1-5; 10 bases map to TRBD1. The V gene end was trimmed by 5 bases and the J gene end by 6 bases; junction bases not matched to a gene: 4. The CDR3 is made up of 14 amino acids. Germline V gives CDR1 MNHEY, CDR2 SMNVEV (reference sequence). CDR3 coding DNA: TGTGCCAGCAGTCCCCGGACAGGGGGTCAGCCCCAGCATTTT. This sequence encodes CASSPRTGGQPQHF.

This CDR3 is CASSYGGDRATYEQYF. The CDR3 region has the DNA TGTGCCAGCAGTTACGGAGGTGACAGGGCGACCTACGAGCAGTACTTC. V gene TRBV6-6 combines with J gene TRBJ2-7; 7 bases align to TRBD1. The germline CDR1 and CDR2 sequences are MNHNY and SVGAGI (reference sequence). V was pared by 2 bases and J by 2 bases, with 9 bases of the junction left unmatched. CDR3 length: 16 amino acids.

This clone was recorded once. The chain uses TRBV7-9 and TRBJ1-2, with a weak D call TRBD1 (6 bases). In germline, CDR1 is SEHNR, CDR2 FQNEAQ (reference sequence). Trimming removed 1 base at V and 4 bases at J, with 13 bases between. CDR3 length equals 15 residues. The CDR3 region has the DNA TGTGCCAGCAGCTTAGACAGGGAAGAAGTCTATGGCTACACCTTC. The encoded protein is CASSLDREEVYGYTF.

The DNA for the CDR3 is TGTGCCAGCAGTCCCGGGGGACGGTACACAGATACGCAGTATTTT. Protein sequence: CASSPGGRYTDTQYF. The chain couples TRBV28 to TRBJ2-3, with TRBD2 as a possible D gene (6 bases). Germline V gene sequence: CDR1 MDHEN, CDR2 SYDVKM. The germline V and J ends were trimmed by 5 bases and 2 bases, with 14 bases remaining between them. This CDR3 is built from 15 residues.

This chain connects TRBV15 to TRBJ2-5, with TRBD1 matching 9 bases. The CDR3 has 15 amino acids. Germline V gene lookup returns CDR1 LNHNV and CDR2 YYDKDF (reference sequence). V shed 2 bases and J 4 bases; nucleotides not matched to a gene: 5. This CDR3 is CATSRPTGGAETQYF. CDR3 DNA: TGTGCCACCAGCAGACCTACAGGGGGCGCAGAGACCCAGTACTTC.

This chain connects TRBV5-4 to TRBJ2-5; perhaps TRBD2 as D (5 bases). CDR1 and CDR2 from the germline V gene are SGHNT and YYREEE (reference sequence). V was cut by 4 bases and J by 7 bases, with 20 bases left in between. CDR3 length: 15 residues. CDR3 nucleotides: TGTGCCAGCAGCGGAACCGGACGGGGAAAGACGACCCAGTACTTC. It yields the protein CASSGTGRGKTTQYF.

The sample holds one count of this clone. The V gene is TRBV29-1, the J gene TRBJ2-7; the D gene is possibly TRBD2 (6 bases). V was cut by 0 bases and J by 1 base, with 7 bases left in between. Per the germline V gene, CDR1 is SQVTM and CDR2 is ANQGSEA. This CDR3 is 13 amino acids long. The CDR3 protein is CSVEEEGSYEQYF. CDR3 nucleotides: TGCAGCGTTGAAGAGGAGGGGTCCTACGAGCAGTACTTC.

V is TRBV21-1 and J is TRBJ2-5; the table's TRBD2 call for D was not verified on the DNA. TRBV21-1 is a documented pseudogene. The CDR3 consists of 16 residues. The CDR3 region is CASSTLTSGPQETQYF. The DNA of the CDR3 is TGTGCCAGCAGCACCCTCACTAGCGGTCCTCAAGAGACCCAGTACTTC.

The chain is built from TRBV5-1 and TRBJ1-4; no reliable D call. V lost 0 bases and J 2 bases, leaving 5 bases between the germline ends. The CDR3 runs to 14 residues. Germline CDR1 is SGHRS and CDR2 is YFSETQ. The CDR3 nucleotides read TGCGCCAGCAGCTTGGGAGGCACTAATGAAAAACTGTTTTTT. It yields the protein CASSLGGTNEKLFF. Filled out from reference TRBV5-1 and TRBJ1-4, the complete variable domain reads KAGVTQTPRYLIKTRGQQVTLSCSPISGHRSVSWYQQTPGQGLQFLFEYFSETQRNKGNFPGRFSGRQFSNSRSEMNVSTLELGDSALYLCASSLGGTNEKLFFGSGTQLSVL.

CDR3 amino acids: CASSQDFSSYNEQFF. Here the CDR3 DNA reads TGTGCCAGCTCCCAGGACTTCAGCTCCTACAATGAGCAGTTCTTC. The J gene is TRBJ2-1, the V gene TRBV6-1, with D perhaps matching TRBD2 (5 bases). CDR1 and CDR2 (germline): MNHNS, SASEGT. V dropped 8 bases and J dropped 0 bases, with 14 bases sitting between them. The CDR3 covers 15 residues.

The chain employs TRBV6-1 and TRBJ2-2; TRBD2 agrees at 11 bases. The CDR3 extends over 16 amino acids. The junction had 4 bases not matched to a gene; V was cut back by 1 base and J by 6 bases. The germline CDR1 and CDR2 sequences are MNHNS and SASEGT. The CDR3 DNA is TGTGCCAGCAGTGAAGTAGCGGGAGGGCCGGCCGGGGAGCTGTTTTTT. Translating gives CASSEVAGGPAGELFF.

The chain links TRBV5-8 to TRBJ1-4; D remains unclear. There are 15 residues in the CDR3. The V gene lost 1 base and the J gene lost 5 bases, with 12 bases spanning the gap. Germline CDR1 SGHTS, CDR2 YDEGEE. The CDR3 DNA reads as TGTGCCAGCAGCTTGAGCGGATGGGTAAATGAAAAACTGTTTTTT. Its protein product is CASSLSGWVNEKLFF. The full variable domain, its missing parts supplied by reference TRBV5-8 and TRBJ1-4, is EAGVTQSPTHLIKTRGQQATLRCSPISGHTSVYWYQQALGLGLQFLLWYDEGEERNRGNFPPRFSGRQFPNYSSELNVNALELEDSALYLCASSLSGWVNEKLFFGSGTQLSVL.

V is TRBV6-6 and J is TRBJ1-2; possibly TRBD1 for D (5 bases). Between the trimmed V and J ends, which lost 4 bases and 3 bases, there was a span of 9 bases. Germline V gene sequence: CDR1 MNHNY, CDR2 SVGAGI (reference sequence). This CDR3 region has 13 residues. The CDR3 DNA is TGTGCCAGCAGTTCCACGACAGACTATGGCTACACCTTC. Its translation: CASSSTTDYGYTF.

This chain links TRBV7-3 with TRBJ2-3; 14 nucleotides match TRBD2. Germline V gene lookup returns CDR1 SGHTA and CDR2 FQGTGA. This CDR3 has 16 amino acids. V lost 5 bases to trimming and J lost 5 bases; unmatched junction nucleotides: 6. The CDR3 DNA reads TGTGCCAGCAGCCAGGGACTAGCGGGAGTAGGAGATACGCAGTATTTT. Protein: CASSQGLAGVGDTQYF.